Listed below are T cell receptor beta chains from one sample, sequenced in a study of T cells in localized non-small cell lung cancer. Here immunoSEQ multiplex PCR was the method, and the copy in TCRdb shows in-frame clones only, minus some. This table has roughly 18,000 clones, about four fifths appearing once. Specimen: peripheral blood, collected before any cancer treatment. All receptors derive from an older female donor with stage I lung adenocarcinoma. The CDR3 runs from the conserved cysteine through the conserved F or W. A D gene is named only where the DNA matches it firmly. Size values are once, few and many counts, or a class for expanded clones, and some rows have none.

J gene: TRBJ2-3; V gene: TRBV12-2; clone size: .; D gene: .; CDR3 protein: CASRSTGGVTDTQYF; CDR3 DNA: TGTGCAAGTCGCTCCACAGGGGGCGTAACGGATACGCAGTATTTT
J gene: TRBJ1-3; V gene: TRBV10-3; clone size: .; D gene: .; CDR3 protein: CAISPNDRRYSGNTIYF; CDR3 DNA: TGTGCCATCAGTCCTAATGACAGGAGATACTCTGGAAACACCATATATTTT
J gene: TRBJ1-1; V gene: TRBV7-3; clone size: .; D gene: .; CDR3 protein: CASSLNPLPYREAFF; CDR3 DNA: TGTGCCAGCAGCTTAAACCCTCTCCCTTACCGAGAAGCTTTCTTT
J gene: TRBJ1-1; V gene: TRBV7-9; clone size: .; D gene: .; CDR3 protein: CASLLTGNTEAFF; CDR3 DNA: TGTGCCAGCCTTCTTACCGGGAACACTGAAGCTTTCTTT
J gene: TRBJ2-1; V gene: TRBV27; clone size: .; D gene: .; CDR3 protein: CASSLSNLVNEQFF; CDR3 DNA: TGTGCCAGCAGTTTATCGAATCTGGTCAATGAGCAGTTCTTC
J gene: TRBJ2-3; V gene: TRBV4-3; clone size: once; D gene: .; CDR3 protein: CASSPQGPPTLDTQYF; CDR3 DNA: TGCGCCAGCAGCCCCCAGGGCCCTCCAACCCTAGATACGCAGTATTTT
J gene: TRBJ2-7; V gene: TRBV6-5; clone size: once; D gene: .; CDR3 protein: CASSYSVGGAYEQYF; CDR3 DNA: TGTGCCAGCAGTTACTCGGTCGGAGGGGCCTACGAGCAGTACTTC
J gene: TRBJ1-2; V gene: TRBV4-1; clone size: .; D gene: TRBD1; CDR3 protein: CASSHITGQGVTTDGYTF; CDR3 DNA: TGCGCCAGCAGCCATATTACGGGACAGGGTGTAACCACCGATGGCTACACCTTC
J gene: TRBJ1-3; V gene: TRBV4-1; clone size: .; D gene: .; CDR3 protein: CASSRVPGNTIYF; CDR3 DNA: TGCGCCAGCAGCCGAGTTCCTGGAAACACCATATATTTT
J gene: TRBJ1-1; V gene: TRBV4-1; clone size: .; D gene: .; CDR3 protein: CASRPWETTDTEAFF; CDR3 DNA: TGCGCCAGCCGCCCCTGGGAGACTACAGACACTGAAGCTTTCTTT
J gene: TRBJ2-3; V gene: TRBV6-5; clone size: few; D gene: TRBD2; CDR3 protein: CASSYARGGNTDTQYF; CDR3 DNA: TGTGCCAGCAGTTACGCTCGCGGGGGGAACACAGATACGCAGTATTTT
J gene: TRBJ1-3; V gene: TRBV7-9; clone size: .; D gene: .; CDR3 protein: CASSLHGNTIYF; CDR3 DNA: TGTGCCAGCAGCTTACATGGAAACACCATATATTTT
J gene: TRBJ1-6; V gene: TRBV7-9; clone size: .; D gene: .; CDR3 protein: CASSLGPPGRYSPLHF; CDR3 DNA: TGTGCCAGCAGCTTGGGGCCACCAGGAAGATACTCACCCCTCCACTTT
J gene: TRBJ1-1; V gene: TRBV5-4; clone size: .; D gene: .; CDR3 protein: CASSLVAGENTEAFF; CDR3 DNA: TGTGCCAGCAGCTTGGTGGCTGGGGAAAACACTGAAGCTTTCTTT
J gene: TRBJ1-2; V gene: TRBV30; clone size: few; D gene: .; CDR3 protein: CAWARNYGYTF; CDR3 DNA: TGTGCCTGGGCTCGGAACTATGGCTACACCTTC
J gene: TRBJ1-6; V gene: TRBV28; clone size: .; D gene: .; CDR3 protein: CATFRGGAYNSPLHF; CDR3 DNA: TGTGCCACCTTCAGGGGTGGGGCCTATAATTCACCCCTCCACTTT
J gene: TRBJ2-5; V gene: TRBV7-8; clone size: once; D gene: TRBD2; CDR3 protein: CASSGSGTRRETQYF; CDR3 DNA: TGTGCCAGCAGCGGAAGTGGGACTAGACGAGAGACCCAGTACTTC
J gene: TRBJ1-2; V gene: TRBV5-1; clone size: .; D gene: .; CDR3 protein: CASSLVTYSNYGYTF; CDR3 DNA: TGCGCCAGCAGCTTGGTCACCTATTCTAACTATGGCTACACCTTC
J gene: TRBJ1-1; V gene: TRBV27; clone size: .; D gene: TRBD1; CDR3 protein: CASSPRDRLNTEAFF; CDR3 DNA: TGTGCCAGCAGTCCTAGGGACAGACTGAACACTGAAGCTTTCTTT